These 8 T cell receptor beta chains were sequenced from one sample in a study of blood T cell repertoires in COVID-19. TCRdb keeps only in-frame clones here, not all; method: immunoSEQ multiplex PCR. This sample carries around 160,000 clones, roughly 80% of them seen once, and the ten largest clones take 38%. Sequenced input: peripheral blood. These TCRs come from a human donor in a cohort sampled during active COVID-19.

This chain joins TRBV10-3 and TRBJ2-7; D is perhaps TRBD1 (6 bases). Trimming removed 7 bases from V and 3 bases from J, with 13 bases in between. Germline CDR1 ENHRY, CDR2 SYGVKD. CDR3 size: 13 residues. CDR3 bases: TGTGCCATCACAGGGGCCGGAGGCTACGAGCAGTACTTC. Translation: CAITGAGGYEQYF.

The chain links TRBV5-6 to TRBJ1-4; 7 positions match TRBD1. The V segment lost 0 bases and the J segment 8 bases; nucleotides outside the gene matches: 7. The CDR3 totals 15 residues. Germline CDR1 and CDR2: SGHDT and YYEEEE. CDR3 in DNA: TGTGCCAGCAGCTTGGCGGAGCAGGGGGGCGAAAAACTGTTTTTT. As protein: CASSLAEQGGEKLFF.

In its sample, this clone was seen a few times. The chain carries TRBV30 and TRBJ1-2; D possibly corresponds to TRBD1 (6 bases). Germline V gene lookup returns CDR1 GTSNPN and CDR2 SVGIG (reference sequence). The CDR3 is 12 amino acids. V lost 7 bases, J lost 5 bases, and 14 bases lay in between. CDR3 sequence: CALGGRGYGYTF. DNA for the CDR3: TGTGCCTTAGGGGGTAGGGGGTATGGCTACACCTTC.

This chain uses TRBV6-5 with TRBJ1-1; D might be TRBD1 (5 bases). The CDR3 runs 13 residues. The germline CDR1 and CDR2 sequences are MNHEY and SVGAGI. The V and J ends lost 4 bases and 7 bases respectively, with 13 bases between them. CDR3 bases: TGTGCCAGCAGTTCCCAGGGTAAGCATGAAGCTTTCTTT. Its protein product is CASSSQGKHEAFF.

In regard to this clone: Its ends do not fully match the called genes, so a read error is possible. This rearrangement joins TRBV5-6 to TRBJ1-1; 10 nucleotides match TRBD1. The germline gives CDR1 SGHDT, CDR2 YYEEEE. This CDR3 is 14 amino acids long. The DNA of the CDR3 is TGTGCCAGCAGCTCCACTACCGGGACAGGGGCCCACCGATTT. It codes for CASSSTTGTGAHRF. Full variable domain (remainder filled in from reference TRBV5-6 and TRBJ1-1): DAGVTQSPTHLIKTRGQQVTLRCSPKSGHDTVSWYQQALGQGPQFIFQYYEEEERQRGNFPDRFSGHQFPNYSSELNVNALLLGDSALYLCASSSTTGTGAHRFGQGTRLTVV.

The V call is TRBV7-6, the J call TRBJ2-7; D gene ambiguous. Deletions cut 5 bases from V and 6 bases from J, with 23 bases between. CDR3 length: 16 amino acids. Germline lookup yields CDR1 SGHVS and CDR2 FNYEAQ. Here the CDR3 DNA reads TGTGCCAGCAGCGAATACACCAGGTCAGATGGCACCGAGCAGTACTTC. Its protein product is CASSEYTRSDGTEQYF.

The chain carries TRBV7-3 and TRBJ2-1; D gene unclear. Trimming took off 8 bases at V and 0 bases at J, with 8 bases between the two ends. Germline CDR1 reads SGHTA; CDR2 reads FQGTGA. This CDR3 has 13 amino acids. The DNA for the CDR3 is TGTGCCAGCTCTCCTAGCTCCTACAATGAGCAGTTCTTC. Translating it yields CASSPSSYNEQFF.

This clone was observed a single time. The chain links TRBV6-5 to TRBJ1-5, with D perhaps TRBD1 (5 bases). In germline, CDR1 is MNHEY, CDR2 SVGAGI. V lost 7 bases and J 7 bases, leaving 14 bases between the germline ends. The CDR3 is 13 amino acids. The CDR3, as DNA: TGTGCCAGCAACATAGGGGTATCACAGCCCCAGCATTTT. Residues: CASNIGVSQPQHF.